This T cell receptor beta chain was sequenced during a study of blood T cell repertoires in COVID-19. Study information: Sample material is recorded as cDNA or gDNA derived from T cells, B-cell-depleted T cells, or PBMCs.

Only in-frame clones appear in the TCRdb table, and some are missing; sequencing was by immunoSEQ multiplex PCR. Among around 250,000 clones, more than 75% were seen once, and the ten largest hold 1.5% to 2%. V lost 1 base, J lost 3 bases, and 15 bases lay in between. The germline CDR1 and CDR2 sequences are SGHTA and FQGNSA. This CDR3 has 16 amino acids. Sequences were obtained from peripheral blood. This clonotype was sampled from a woman between 55 and 75 years old who had recovered from COVID-19. This chain connects TRBV7-2 to TRBJ1-1; D is uncertain. This CDR3 is CASSLEAFLRDTEAFF. In nucleotides, the CDR3 is TGTGCCAGCAGCTTAGAAGCCTTCCTGAGGGACACTGAAGCTTTCTTT.